What follows are 17 T cell receptor beta chains derived from one specimen sequenced in a study of OX40 agonist ivuxolimab in advanced cancers. Profiled with immunoSEQ multiplex PCR; TCRdb holds only in-frame clones, not every one. Of 39,000 or so clones in the sample, more than 85% were seen once. Specimen: CD4+ or CD8+ T cells sorted from blood, collected in a trial of the OX40 agonist ivuxolimab. These receptors were taken from an adult with an advanced solid tumor such as melanoma, head and neck, liver or kidney cancer.

This clone is a singleton in its sample. The V call is TRBV7-2, the J call TRBJ2-7, with 7 nucleotides matching TRBD2. V gave up 2 bases and J gave up 0 bases; unmatched junction bases: 10. CDR3 length equals 17 residues. Germline V gives CDR1 SGHTA, CDR2 FQGNSA. CDR3 residues: CASSLTFLAVSSYEQYF. In DNA form, the CDR3 reads TGTGCCAGCAGCTTAACCTTTCTAGCGGTAAGCTCCTACGAGCAGTACTTC.

The V and J genes are TRBV10-1 and TRBJ1-1, with unresolved D. In germline, CDR1 is WNHNN, CDR2 SYGVQD (reference sequence). The CDR3 sequence is 12 residues long. V gave up 0 bases and J gave up 7 bases, with 6 bases separating them. The CDR3 bases are TGCGCCAGCAGTGAGTCGGGATTTGAAGCTTTCTTT. Translation gives CASSESGFEAFF.

The J gene is TRBJ1-2, the V gene TRBV19; TRBD1 is a possible D gene (6 bases). CDR3 size: 14 residues. Germline CDR1 is LNHDA and CDR2 is SQIVND (reference sequence). The V end lost 2 bases, the J end lost 5 bases, and 12 bases lay between the germline ends. The CDR3 loop is CASSIRQGSYGYTF. The CDR3 region has the DNA TGTGCCAGTAGTATACGTCAGGGGAGTTATGGCTACACCTTC.

The chain joins TRBV4-1 to TRBJ2-2; D may be TRBD2 (6 bases). Germline CDR1 reads MGHRA; CDR2 reads YSYEKL. Trimming took off 2 bases at V and 4 bases at J, with 17 bases between the two ends. The CDR3 totals 17 residues. The CDR3 reads CASSQLGGTGGTGELFF. CDR3 nucleotides: TGCGCCAGCAGCCAATTAGGCGGGACTGGAGGCACCGGGGAGCTGTTTTTT.

The chain joins TRBV7-6 to TRBJ2-3, with no clear D. The V gene lost 3 bases and the J gene lost 6 bases, with 7 bases spanning the gap. Germline V gives CDR1 SGHVS, CDR2 FNYEAQ. The CDR3 is 12 residues long. The CDR3 is CASSFRLDTQYF. CDR3 in DNA: TGTGCCAGCAGCTTTCGCCTTGATACGCAGTATTTT.

The rearrangement joins TRBV30 to TRBJ2-7, with a possible D match to TRBD2 (6 bases). CDR3 size: 13 residues. Germline loops: CDR1 GTSNPN, CDR2 SVGIG (reference sequence). V was shortened by 2 bases and J by 3 bases, with 11 bases between the two germline ends. For the CDR3, the DNA is TGTGCCTGGAGTTCGGCGGGATTCTACGAGCAGTACTTC. It specifies CAWSSAGFYEQYF.

This clone was counted a few times. This chain links TRBV7-9 with TRBJ1-2; tentatively, D is TRBD1 (5 bases). CDR1 and CDR2 from the germline V gene are SEHNR and FQNEAQ (reference sequence). The CDR3 covers 13 residues. Trimming left V 6 bases short and J 1 base short, with 9 bases between. The DNA for the CDR3 is TGTGCCAGCAGATTACAGGATAACTATGGCTACACCTTC. It is translated as CASRLQDNYGYTF. Full variable domain (missing parts from reference TRBV7-9 and TRBJ1-2): DTGVSQNPRHKITKRGQNVTFRCDPISEHNRLYWYRQTLGQGPEFLTYFQNEAQLEKSRLLSDRFSAERPKGSFSTLEIQRTEQGDSAMYLCASRLQDNYGYTFGSGTRLTVV.

This chain links TRBV5-1 with TRBJ2-3; a possible D gene is TRBD1 (5 bases). There are 16 residues in the CDR3. Germline CDR1 is SGHRS and CDR2 is YFSETQ. Trimming shortened V by 0 bases and J by 4 bases, and 15 bases separated the two germline ends. The chain's CDR3 is CASSLAQSLGADTQYF. The CDR3 DNA is TGCGCCAGCAGCTTGGCACAGTCCTTAGGGGCAGATACGCAGTATTTT.

V and J are TRBV11-2 and TRBJ2-7, with D tentatively TRBD1 or TRBD2 (5 bases each). The CDR3 is made up of 14 amino acids. The V and J ends lost 3 bases and 1 base respectively, with 10 bases between them. Germline values: CDR1 SGHAT, CDR2 FQNNGV. The CDR3 region is CASSFGGPSYEQYF. CDR3 nucleotides: TGTGCCAGCAGCTTTGGGGGTCCTTCCTACGAGCAGTACTTC.

V and J are TRBV7-6 and TRBJ2-3; D uncertain. CDR1 SGHVS and CDR2 FNYEAQ come from the germline V gene. This CDR3 is 12 amino acids long. Trimming removed 1 base from V and 1 base from J, with 0 bases in between. Here the CDR3 reads CASSLGTDTQYF. CDR3 nucleotide sequence: TGTGCCAGCAGCTTAGGCACAGATACGCAGTATTTT.

In the case of this clone: The junction shows a germline mismatch at one end, possibly a read error. The chain employs TRBV7-9 and TRBJ2-1; TRBD1 agrees at 11 bases. Per germline, CDR1 SEHNR and CDR2 FQNEAQ (reference sequence). The CDR3 covers 11 residues. The DNA for the CDR3 is TGTGCCAGCAGCTGGGGACAGGGGGTTCTCTTC. Protein sequence: CASSWGQGVLF.

The genes are TRBV29-1 and TRBJ1-2; D is unclear. Germline V CDR1 and CDR2: SQVTM, ANQGSEA. This CDR3 contains 14 residues. Deletions cut 6 bases from V and 4 bases from J, with 18 bases between. The CDR3 coding sequence is TGCAGCGTCCCCACCTCAAAAGTAGGCTATGGCTACACCTTC. Its protein is CSVPTSKVGYGYTF.

The chain has TRBV19 and TRBJ1-2; TRBD1 might be the D (6 bases). The ends were cut back, 6 bases at V and 3 bases at J, with 17 bases in the middle. The CDR3 has 15 amino acids. Germline V lookup: CDR1 LNHDA, CDR2 SQIVND (reference sequence). The CDR3 coding sequence is TGTGCCAGTAGCCCCGCGGCCGGGGGCCACTATGGCTACACCTTC. This gives the protein CASSPAAGGHYGYTF. Complete variable domain (other parts from reference TRBV19 and TRBJ1-2): DGGITQSPKYLFRKEGQNVTLSCEQNLNHDAMYWYRQDPGQGLRLIYYSQIVNDFQKGDIAEGYSVSREKKESFPLTVTSAQKNPTAFYLCASSPAAGGHYGYTFGSGTRLTVV.

The CDR3 coding sequence is TGCGCCAGCAGCTGGGACATAGCGAACACCGGGGAGCTGTTTTTT. This gives the protein CASSWDIANTGELFF. V usage is TRBV5-1 and J usage is TRBJ2-2; possibly TRBD1 for D (6 bases). This CDR3 has 15 amino acids. V was shortened by 3 bases and J by 0 bases, with 9 bases between the two germline ends. CDR1 is SGHRS and CDR2 is YFSETQ in the germline V gene. The whole variable domain, filled in from reference TRBV5-1 and TRBJ2-2, reads KAGVTQTPRYLIKTRGQQVTLSCSPISGHRSVSWYQQTPGQGLQFLFEYFSETQRNKGNFPGRFSGRQFSNSRSEMNVSTLELGDSALYLCASSWDIANTGELFFGEGSRLTVL.

This rearrangement joins TRBV27 to TRBJ2-7, with 11 bases matching TRBD2. This CDR3 has 15 amino acids. Trimming at V came to 6 bases and at J to 5 bases, leaving 9 bases not matched to a gene. Germline lookup yields CDR1 MNHEY and CDR2 SMNVEV (reference sequence). The CDR3 sequence is CASREIAGGPDEQYF. The CDR3 DNA is TGTGCCAGCAGGGAGATAGCGGGAGGGCCGGACGAGCAGTACTTC.

This chain uses TRBV4-1 with TRBJ2-7; 11 bases are a match to TRBD2. The CDR3 is made up of 14 amino acids. Per the germline V gene, CDR1 is MGHRA and CDR2 is YSYEKL. The V segment lost 5 bases and the J segment 4 bases; nucleotides outside the gene matches: 4. The CDR3 protein is CASSSGTSGYEQYF. The CDR3 DNA sequence: TGCGCCAGCAGCTCCGGGACTAGCGGATACGAGCAGTACTTC.

The chain combines TRBV27 with TRBJ2-7, with TRBD1 identical over 7 bases. The CDR3 spans 11 residues. Germline values: CDR1 MNHEY, CDR2 SMNVEV (reference sequence). V shed 2 bases, J shed 13 bases, and the junction held 5 bases outside the gene matches. The CDR3 loop reads CASSLGDSLYF. CDR3 sequence (DNA): TGTGCCAGCAGTTTAGGGGACAGTTTATACTTC.